What follows is one T cell receptor beta chain and its context. The antigen remains undetermined. CDR1 and CDR2 from the germline V gene are SGDLS and YYNGEE. The CDR3 consists of 15 residues. J lost 6 bases, V lost 3 bases, and 9 bases had no gene match. PCR was performed using 60 Vbeta and 13 Jbeta primers. Clones were sequenced by immunoSEQ multiplex PCR, and TCRdb holds only the in-frame ones, with some missing. The table has fewer than 70,000 clones, roughly four fifths seen once. This sample stems from a study of cytomegalovirus exposure and HLA in healthy donors. Study outcomes and limitations: Later analysis revealed greater clonal expansion in HLA-associated TCR beta chains than in equally common others. Association of 15,000 to 20,000 TCR beta sequences with HLA alleles was found at 0.05 false discovery rate in a later analysis. A previous analysis found most TCR beta V segments productive roughly 87% or roughly 30% of the time. Some V segments could not be told apart, so they were left out, TRBV6-2 and TRBV6-3 among them.

This chain links TRBV9 with TRBJ1-1; 9 nucleotides agree with TRBD1. The sequence came from a woman aged 55-69 years in good health and CMV-seropositive. Input material: PBMCs. The CDR3 region has the DNA TGTGCCAGCAGCGGACCGACAGGGGGTGCGGCTGAAGCTTTCTTT. This encodes CASSGPTGGAAEAFF.